The TCR beta chain described here comes from a study of T-cell memory formation after mild COVID-19. Findings and caveats of the study: Clones contracting day 15 to 85 were balanced CD4/CD8; later expanders leaned CD4+.

As for this clonotype: What it binds is not known.

cDNA libraries for TCR alpha and TCR beta, carrying sample barcodes and UMIs, came from 5'RACE with constant-segment primers. TCRdb independently ran MiXCR on the 5' RACE reads; one entry per CDR3 protein. The sample yields about 420,000 distinct CDR3 sequences, under 25% seen once. Trimming cost V 3 bases and J 2 bases, with 7 bases left between them. The CDR3 totals 14 residues. The source material was PBMCs or a T cell subset sorted from them (not recorded which). The V and J genes are TRBV12-3 or TRBV12-4 and TRBJ2-2, with D perhaps matching TRBD1 (5 bases). This TCR was recovered from an adult woman who had mild COVID-19 (a few samples of this study predate the infection). Cell type and time point are not known. CDR3 sequence reads: CASSFQGNTGELFF. CDR3 sequence (DNA): TGTGCCAGCAGTTTCCAGGGAAACACCGGGGAGCTGTTTTTT.